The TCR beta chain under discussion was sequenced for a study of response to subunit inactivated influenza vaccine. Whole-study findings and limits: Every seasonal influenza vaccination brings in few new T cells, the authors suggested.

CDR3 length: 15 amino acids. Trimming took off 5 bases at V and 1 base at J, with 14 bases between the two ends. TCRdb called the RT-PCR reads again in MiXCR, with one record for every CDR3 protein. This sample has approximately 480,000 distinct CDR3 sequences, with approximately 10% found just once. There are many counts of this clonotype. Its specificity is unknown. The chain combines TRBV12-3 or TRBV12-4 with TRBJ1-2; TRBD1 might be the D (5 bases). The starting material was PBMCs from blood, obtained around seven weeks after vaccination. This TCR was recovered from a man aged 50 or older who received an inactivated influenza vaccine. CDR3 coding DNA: TGTGCCAGCAGTCCTACCCTCGGGGGTAACTATGGCTACACCTTC. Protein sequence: CASSPTLGGNYGYTF.